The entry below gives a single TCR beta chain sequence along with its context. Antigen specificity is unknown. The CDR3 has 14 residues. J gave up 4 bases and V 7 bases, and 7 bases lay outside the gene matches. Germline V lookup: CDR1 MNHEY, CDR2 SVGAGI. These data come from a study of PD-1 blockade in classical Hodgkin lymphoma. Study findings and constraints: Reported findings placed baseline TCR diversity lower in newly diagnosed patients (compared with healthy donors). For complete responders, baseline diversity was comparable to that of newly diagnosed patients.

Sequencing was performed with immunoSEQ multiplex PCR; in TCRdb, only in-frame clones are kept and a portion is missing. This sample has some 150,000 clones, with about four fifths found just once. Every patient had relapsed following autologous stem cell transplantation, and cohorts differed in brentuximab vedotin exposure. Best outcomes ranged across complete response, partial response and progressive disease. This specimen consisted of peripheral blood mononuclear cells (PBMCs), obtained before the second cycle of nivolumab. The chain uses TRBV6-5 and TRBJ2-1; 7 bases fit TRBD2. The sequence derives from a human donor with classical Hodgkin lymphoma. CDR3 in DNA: TGTGCCAGCAATCTGGGAGGGCCTTACAATGAGCAGTTCTTC. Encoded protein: CASNLGGPYNEQFF.